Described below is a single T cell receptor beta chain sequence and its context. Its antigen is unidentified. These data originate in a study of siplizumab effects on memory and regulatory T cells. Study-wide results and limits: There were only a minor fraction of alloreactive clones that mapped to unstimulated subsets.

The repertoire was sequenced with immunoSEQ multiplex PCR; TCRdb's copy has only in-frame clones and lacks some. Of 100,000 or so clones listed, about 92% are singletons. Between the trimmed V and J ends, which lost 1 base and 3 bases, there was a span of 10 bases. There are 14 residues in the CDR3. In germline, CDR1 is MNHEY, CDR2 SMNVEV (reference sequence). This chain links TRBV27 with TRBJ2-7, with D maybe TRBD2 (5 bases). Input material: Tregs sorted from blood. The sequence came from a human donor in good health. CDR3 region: CASSLYLGDYEQYF. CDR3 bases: TGTGCCAGCAGTTTATATCTGGGAGACTACGAGCAGTACTTC.